Given below is one T cell receptor beta chain in context. Original data processing: Counts of nucleated cells, estimated from reference gene primer amplification, were obtained. The assay was immunoSEQ multiplex PCR, and TCRdb's table has in-frame clones only and misses some. The DNA gave D and trimming, while V, J and clone size come from that table. The sample contains about 15,000 clones, over 75% of which appear only once. Germline CDR1 SGHTA, CDR2 FQGNSA. V dropped 4 bases and J dropped 2 bases, with 14 bases sitting between them. The CDR3 runs to 15 residues. This sample was included in a study of blood T cell repertoires in COVID-19. Overall study: Some COVID-19 samples were acute and others convalescent; all came from the United States, Italy and Spain. The cDNA or gDNA used as material had been derived from T cells, B-cell-depleted T cells, or PBMCs.

V and J are TRBV7-2 and TRBJ1-1; no reliable D call. The sequenced sample was peripheral blood. The clonotype was recovered from a woman between 65 and 79 years old with active COVID-19. CDR3 residues: CASSSLAAFNTEAFF. DNA of the CDR3: TGTGCCAGCAGCTCCCTAGCCGCTTTTAACACTGAAGCTTTCTTT.